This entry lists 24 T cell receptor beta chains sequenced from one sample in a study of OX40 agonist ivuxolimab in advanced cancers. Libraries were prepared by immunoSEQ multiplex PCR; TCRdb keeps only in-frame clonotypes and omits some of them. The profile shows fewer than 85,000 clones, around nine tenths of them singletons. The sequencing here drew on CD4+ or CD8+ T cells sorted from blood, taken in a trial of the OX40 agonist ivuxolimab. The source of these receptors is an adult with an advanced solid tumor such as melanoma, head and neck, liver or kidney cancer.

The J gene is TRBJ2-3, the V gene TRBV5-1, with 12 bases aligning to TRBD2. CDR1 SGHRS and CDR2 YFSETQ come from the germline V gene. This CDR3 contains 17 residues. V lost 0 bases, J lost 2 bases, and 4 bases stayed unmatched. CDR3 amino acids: CASSLELAGGDTDTQYF. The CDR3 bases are TGCGCCAGCAGCTTGGAACTAGCGGGGGGCGACACAGATACGCAGTATTTT. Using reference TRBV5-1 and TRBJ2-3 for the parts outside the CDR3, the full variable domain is KAGVTQTPRYLIKTRGQQVTLSCSPISGHRSVSWYQQTPGQGLQFLFEYFSETQRNKGNFPGRFSGRQFSNSRSEMNVSTLELGDSALYLCASSLELAGGDTDTQYFGPGTRLTVL.

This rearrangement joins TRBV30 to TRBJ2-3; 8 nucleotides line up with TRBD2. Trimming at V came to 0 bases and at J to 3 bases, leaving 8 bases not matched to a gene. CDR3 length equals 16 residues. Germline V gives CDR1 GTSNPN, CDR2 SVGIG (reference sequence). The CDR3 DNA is TGTGCCTGGAGTGTAGGAGCGGGAGCTATGACAGATACGCAGTATTTT. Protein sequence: CAWSVGAGAMTDTQYF.

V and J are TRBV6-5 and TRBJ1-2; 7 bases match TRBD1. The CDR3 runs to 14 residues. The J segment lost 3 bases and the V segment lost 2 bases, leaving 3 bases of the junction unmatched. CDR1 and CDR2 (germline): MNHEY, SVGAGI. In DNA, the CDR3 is TGTGCCAGCAGTTACGGTCAGGGGGACTATGGCTACACCTTC. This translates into CASSYGQGDYGYTF.

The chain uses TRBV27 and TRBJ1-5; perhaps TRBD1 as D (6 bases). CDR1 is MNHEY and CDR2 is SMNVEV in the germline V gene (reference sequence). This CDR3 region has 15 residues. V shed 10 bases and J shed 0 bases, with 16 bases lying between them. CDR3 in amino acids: CATRTGTNSNQPQHF. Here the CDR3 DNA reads TGTGCCACCAGAACTGGGACAAATAGCAATCAGCCCCAGCATTTT.

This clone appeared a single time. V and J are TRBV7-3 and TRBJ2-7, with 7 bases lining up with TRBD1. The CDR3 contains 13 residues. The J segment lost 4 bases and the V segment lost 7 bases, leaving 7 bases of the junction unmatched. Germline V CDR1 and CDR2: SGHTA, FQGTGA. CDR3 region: CASTTGESYEQYF. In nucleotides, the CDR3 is TGTGCCAGCACCACAGGGGAATCGTACGAGCAGTACTTC. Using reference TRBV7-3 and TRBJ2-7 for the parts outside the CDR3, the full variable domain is GAGVSQTPSNKVTEKGKYVELRCDPISGHTALYWYRQSLGQGPEFLIYFQGTGAADDSGLPNDRFFAVRPEGSVSTLKIQRTERGDSAVYLCASTTGESYEQYFGPGTRLTVT.

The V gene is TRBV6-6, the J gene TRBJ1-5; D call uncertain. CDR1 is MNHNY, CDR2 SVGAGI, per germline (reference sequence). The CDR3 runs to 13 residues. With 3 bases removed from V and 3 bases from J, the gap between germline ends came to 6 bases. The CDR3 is CASSYGVNQPQHF. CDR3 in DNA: TGTGCCAGCAGTTATGGGGTCAATCAGCCCCAGCATTTT.

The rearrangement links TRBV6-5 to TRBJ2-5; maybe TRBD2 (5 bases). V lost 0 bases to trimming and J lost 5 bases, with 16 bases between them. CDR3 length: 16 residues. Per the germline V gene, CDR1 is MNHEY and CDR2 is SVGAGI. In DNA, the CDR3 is TGTGCCAGCAGTTACTCAAGGACGGGTACGGGGGAGACCCAGTACTTC. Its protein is CASSYSRTGTGETQYF.

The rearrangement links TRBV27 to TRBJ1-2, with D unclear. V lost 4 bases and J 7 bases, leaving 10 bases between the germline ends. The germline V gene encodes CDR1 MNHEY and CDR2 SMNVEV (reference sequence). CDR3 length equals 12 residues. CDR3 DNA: TGTGCCAGCAGTTCCTTGACATCTGGCTACACCTTC. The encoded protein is CASSSLTSGYTF.

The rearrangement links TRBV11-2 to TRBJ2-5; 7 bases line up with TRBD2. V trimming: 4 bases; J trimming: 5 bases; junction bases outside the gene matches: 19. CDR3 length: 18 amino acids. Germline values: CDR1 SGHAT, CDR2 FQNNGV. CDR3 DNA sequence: TGTGCCAGCAGCTCCGGAAAGGCTGGGGGACTAAGAGGGGAGACCCAGTACTTC. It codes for CASSSGKAGGLRGETQYF.

CDR3 DNA: TGTGCCAGCAGCGTGTCTAGCGGGAGCTGGAATGAGCAGTTCTTC. Translation gives CASSVSSGSWNEQFF. The J gene is TRBJ2-1, the V gene TRBV9; 10 positions match TRBD2. V lost 2 bases and J lost 7; bases outside the gene matches: 6. This CDR3 has 15 residues. Germline V CDR1 and CDR2: SGDLS, YYNGEE.

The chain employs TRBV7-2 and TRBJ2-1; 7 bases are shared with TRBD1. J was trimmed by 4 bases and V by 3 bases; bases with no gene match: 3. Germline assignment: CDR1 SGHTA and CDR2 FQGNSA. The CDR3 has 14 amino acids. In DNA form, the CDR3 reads TGTGCCAGCAGCTTTGGGACAGCTTACAATGAGCAGTTCTTC. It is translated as CASSFGTAYNEQFF. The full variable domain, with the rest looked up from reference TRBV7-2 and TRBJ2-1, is GAGVSQSPSNKVTEKGKDVELRCDPISGHTALYWYRQSLGQGLEFLIYFQGNSAPDKSGLPSDRFSAERTGGSVSTLTIQRTQQEDSAVYLCASSFGTAYNEQFFGPGTRLTVL.

CDR3 residues: CASSPPLWGNEQFF. In DNA form, the CDR3 reads TGTGCCAGCAGCCCGCCCCTTTGGGGCAATGAGCAGTTCTTC. The chain links TRBV7-9 to TRBJ2-1, with D uncertain. V shed 5 bases and J shed 6 bases, with 14 bases lying between them. The length of the CDR3 is 14 residues. The germline V gene has CDR1 SEHNR and CDR2 FQNEAQ (reference sequence).

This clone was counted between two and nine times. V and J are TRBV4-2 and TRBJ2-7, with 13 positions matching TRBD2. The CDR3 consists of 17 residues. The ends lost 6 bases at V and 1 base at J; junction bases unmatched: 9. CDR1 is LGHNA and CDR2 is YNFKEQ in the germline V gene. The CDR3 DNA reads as TGTGCCAGCAGTTCCGAACGGGGACTAGCGGGATCCTACGAGCAGTACTTC. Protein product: CASSSERGLAGSYEQYF.

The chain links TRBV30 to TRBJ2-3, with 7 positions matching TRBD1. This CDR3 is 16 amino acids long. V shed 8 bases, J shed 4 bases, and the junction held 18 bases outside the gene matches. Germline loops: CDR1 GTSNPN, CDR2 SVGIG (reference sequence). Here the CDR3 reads CAVRNPGGFGADTQYF. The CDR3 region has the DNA TGTGCCGTTAGAAATCCAGGGGGTTTCGGCGCAGATACGCAGTATTTT.

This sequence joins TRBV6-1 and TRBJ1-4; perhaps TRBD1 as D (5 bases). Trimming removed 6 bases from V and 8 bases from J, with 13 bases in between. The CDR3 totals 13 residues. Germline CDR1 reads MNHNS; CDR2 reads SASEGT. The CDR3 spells CASRGVSGEKLFF. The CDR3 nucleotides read TGTGCCAGCAGGGGGGTTTCAGGGGAAAAACTGTTTTTT.

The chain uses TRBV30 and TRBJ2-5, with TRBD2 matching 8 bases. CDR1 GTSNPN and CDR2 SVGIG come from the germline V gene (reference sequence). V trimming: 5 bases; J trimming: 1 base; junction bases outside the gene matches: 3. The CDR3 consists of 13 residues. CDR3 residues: CAWASGLQETQYF. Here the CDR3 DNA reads TGTGCCTGGGCTAGCGGGCTCCAAGAGACCCAGTACTTC.

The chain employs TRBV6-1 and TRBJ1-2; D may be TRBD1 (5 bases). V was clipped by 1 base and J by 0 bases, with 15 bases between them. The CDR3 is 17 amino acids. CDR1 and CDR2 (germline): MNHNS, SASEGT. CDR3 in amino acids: CASSEGRGRPTNYGYTF. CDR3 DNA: TGTGCCAGCAGTGAAGGAAGGGGCAGGCCGACTAACTATGGCTACACCTTC.

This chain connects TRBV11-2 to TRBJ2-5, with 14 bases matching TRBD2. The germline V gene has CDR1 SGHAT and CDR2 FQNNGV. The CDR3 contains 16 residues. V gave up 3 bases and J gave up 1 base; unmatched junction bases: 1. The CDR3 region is CASSLGLAGAQETQYF. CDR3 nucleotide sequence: TGTGCCAGCAGCTTGGGACTAGCGGGGGCCCAAGAGACCCAGTACTTC.

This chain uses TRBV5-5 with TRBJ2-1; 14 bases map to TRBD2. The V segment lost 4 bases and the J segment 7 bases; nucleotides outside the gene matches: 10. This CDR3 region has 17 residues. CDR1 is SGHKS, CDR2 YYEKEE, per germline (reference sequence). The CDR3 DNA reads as TGTGCCAGCAGCACCTTCGGGACTAGCGGGAGAGTGAATGAGCAGTTCTTC. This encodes CASSTFGTSGRVNEQFF.

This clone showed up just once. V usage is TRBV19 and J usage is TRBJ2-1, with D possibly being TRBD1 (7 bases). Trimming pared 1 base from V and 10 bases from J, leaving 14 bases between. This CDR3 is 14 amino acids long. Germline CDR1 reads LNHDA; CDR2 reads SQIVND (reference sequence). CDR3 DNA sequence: TGTGCCAGTAGTATAGGGCAGGGGGGTAGAGAGCAGTTCTTC. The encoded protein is CASSIGQGGREQFF.

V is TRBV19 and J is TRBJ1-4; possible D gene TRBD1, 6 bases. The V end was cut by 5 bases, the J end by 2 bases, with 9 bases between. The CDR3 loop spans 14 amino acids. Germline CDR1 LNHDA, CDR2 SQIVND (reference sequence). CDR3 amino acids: CASSRQGTNEKLFF. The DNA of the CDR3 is TGTGCCAGTAGTCGTCAGGGGACTAATGAAAAACTGTTTTTT.

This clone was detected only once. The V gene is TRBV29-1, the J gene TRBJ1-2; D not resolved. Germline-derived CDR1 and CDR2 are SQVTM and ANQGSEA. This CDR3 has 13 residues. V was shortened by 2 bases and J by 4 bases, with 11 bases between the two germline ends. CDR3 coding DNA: TGCAGCGTTGAACTGGGTTCTGGCTATGGCTACACCTTC. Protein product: CSVELGSGYGYTF.

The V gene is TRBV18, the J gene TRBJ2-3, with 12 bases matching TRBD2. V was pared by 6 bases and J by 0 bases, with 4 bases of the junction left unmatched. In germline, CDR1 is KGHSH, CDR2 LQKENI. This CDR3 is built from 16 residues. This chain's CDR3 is CASSLLAGGSTDTQYF. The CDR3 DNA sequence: TGTGCCAGCTCTCTTCTAGCGGGGGGGAGCACAGATACGCAGTATTTT.

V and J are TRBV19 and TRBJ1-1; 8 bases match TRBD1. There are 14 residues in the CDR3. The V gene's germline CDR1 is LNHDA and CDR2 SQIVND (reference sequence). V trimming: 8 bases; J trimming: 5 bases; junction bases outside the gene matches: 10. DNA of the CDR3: TGTGCCAGTTCAGACAGGGGAGACGGAACTGAAGCTTTCTTT. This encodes CASSDRGDGTEAFF.